This is a list of T cell receptor beta chains from one sample in a study of early T cells in non-severe SARS-CoV-2 infection. Via MiXCR, TCRdb re-called the 5' RACE reads, giving one row per CDR3 protein. The sample consists of around 30,000 distinct CDR3 sequences, approximately 5.9% of them appearing once. Material: whole blood. The receptors were gathered from an adult who was a healthcare worker with PCR-confirmed SARS-CoV-2 infection or an uninfected control (not recorded which). Both conserved end residues are part of each CDR3. Fields, in order: V gene, CDR3 protein.

V: TRBV7-9; CDR3: CASSNDRLAKNIQYF
V: TRBV7-8; CDR3: CASSSTSGRADTQYF
V: TRBV28; CDR3: CASSPPGQGYATQYF
V: TRBV6-5; CDR3: CASRQGRFSNTQYF
V: TRBV20-1; CDR3: CSARNPGTSGIGELFF
V: TRBV6-5; CDR3: CASSYGQRQYF
V: TRBV4-1; CDR3: CASSQGLAGELFF
V: TRBV28; CDR3: CAGSLGGRPSYEQYF
V: TRBV5-1; CDR3: CASSLAGGFNEKLFF
V: TRBV19; CDR3: CASSILGSNQPQHF
V: TRBV7-9; CDR3: CASRRAGDTQYF
V: TRBV30; CDR3: CAWSVRVRHYEQYF
V: TRBV19; CDR3: CASRFPTGLAYEQYF
V: TRBV20-1; CDR3: CSASVSPYEQYF
V: TRBV27; CDR3: CASSPRTGAAFF
V: TRBV27; CDR3: CASSLPTGSRADTQYF
V: TRBV6-6; CDR3: CASSHPGPQETQYF
V: TRBV11-3; CDR3: CASSSERDTQYF
V: TRBV2; CDR3: CANELGESYNEQFF
V: TRBV9; CDR3: CASSATRGGSTGELFF
V: TRBV10-2; CDR3: CASRAGVEQFF
V: TRBV20-1; CDR3: CSASTSGPYEQYF
V: TRBV28; CDR3: CASRETGDRNTIYF
V: TRBV6-4; CDR3: CASSESTGGNEQFF
V: TRBV5-1; CDR3: CASSPQGEAYEQYF
V: TRBV20-1; CDR3: CSASLTLGGFNSPLHF
V: TRBV25-1; CDR3: CASSGLNEQFF
V: TRBV6-6; CDR3: CASSYPLGGQGGNSPLHF
V: TRBV20-1; CDR3: CSARESANLNYGYTF
V: TRBV7-6; CDR3: CASSLAEALNNEQFF
V: TRBV20-1; CDR3: CSASGGRGNSGNTIYF
V: TRBV29-1; CDR3: CSVALLRGRMRNEQFF
V: TRBV2; CDR3: CASSIQTPSPLHF
V: TRBV20-1; CDR3: CRGAAFEGGPQHF
V: TRBV7-3; CDR3: CASSLGRQETQYF
V: TRBV4-1; CDR3: CASSQWTGGNQPQHF
V: TRBV13; CDR3: CASSLKGQEKKLFF
V: TRBV7-2; CDR3: CASSLDGTAGYTF
V: TRBV19; CDR3: CASSIRVAGARVNEQFF
V: TRBV12-3/TRBV12-4; CDR3: CASSYPTGGNTEAFF
V: TRBV7-3; CDR3: CASSLNGYSGTSGQETQYF
V: TRBV20-1; CDR3: CSATDRENSPLHF
V: TRBV5-1; CDR3: CATSDGSGSSNEQFF
V: TRBV5-5; CDR3: CASKQTVNTEAFF
V: TRBV4-1; CDR3: CASSQERWTSGYEQYF
V: TRBV7-2; CDR3: CASSPLGQVAEKLFF